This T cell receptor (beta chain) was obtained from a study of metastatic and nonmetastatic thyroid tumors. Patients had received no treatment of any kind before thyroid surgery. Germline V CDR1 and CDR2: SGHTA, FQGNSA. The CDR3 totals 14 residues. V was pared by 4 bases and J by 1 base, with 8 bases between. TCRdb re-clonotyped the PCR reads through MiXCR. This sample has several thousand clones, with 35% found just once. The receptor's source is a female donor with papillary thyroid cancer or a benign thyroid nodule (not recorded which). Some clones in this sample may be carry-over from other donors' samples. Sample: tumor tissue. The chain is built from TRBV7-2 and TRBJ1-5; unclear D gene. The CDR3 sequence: CASSSGLSNQPQHF. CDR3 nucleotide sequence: TGTGCCAGCAGCTCGGGTCTAAGCAATCAGCCCCAGCATTTT.